Below, one TCR beta chain is given with its context. Antigen: not known. As every portion of the isolated RNA was reverse transcribed, the sequencing read expressed TCRB transcripts. The method was immunoSEQ multiplex PCR; TCRdb's version includes in-frame clones alone and lacks a portion of them. The profile covers about 240,000 clones, with about 30% appearing a single time and more than 3% taken by the ten largest. The data stem from a study of beta chain features in type 1 diabetes. Overall study context: Researchers looked at about 110 million sorted cells across all samples. Study-wide findings and caveats: Reads derived from cDNA could over-represent cells showing high TCR expression.

Per germline, CDR1 MNHEY and CDR2 SVGAGI. V was trimmed by 7 bases and J by 1 base, leaving 14 bases between them. This CDR3 is 15 amino acids long. The source material was central memory CD4+ T cells from blood. The chain uses TRBV6-5 and TRBJ1-5, with a possible D match to TRBD1 (5 bases). The clonotype was recovered from a man younger than 45 in good health. As DNA, the CDR3 is TGTGCCAGCAAAGTGGAGGGGCGAAGCAATCAGCCCCAGCATTTT. This gives the protein CASKVEGRSNQPQHF.